This T cell receptor beta chain was recovered during a study of CD8 T cells in ankylosing spondylitis. Study observations and caveats: Relatively rare in peripheral blood, disease-linked clones were also CD8+. A TCR beta motif of 7 to 9 highly homologous variants seemed to mark ankylosing spondylitis blood.

Quantitative 5'-RACE with molecular barcodes produced the TCR beta libraries. Each CDR3 protein is one row after TCRdb ran MiXCR on the 5' RACE reads. This table has around 280,000 distinct CDR3 sequences, roughly 20% appearing once. The CDR3 spans 13 residues. With 0 bases clipped from V and 12 bases from J, the junction kept 3 bases outside the gene matches. CDR1 is SGHRS, CDR2 YFSETQ, per germline. Note on this clonotype: Its antigen is undetermined.

Specimen: blood, either unsorted or a sorted T cell fraction (not recorded which). This clonotype originated in a male donor with ankylosing spondylitis or in good health (not recorded which). The chain carries TRBV5-1 and TRBJ2-1; 10 bases line up with TRBD2. The CDR3, as DNA: TGCGCCAGCAGCTTGGTTAGCGGGGGGCTGCAGTTCTTC. Translating gives CASSLVSGGLQFF.